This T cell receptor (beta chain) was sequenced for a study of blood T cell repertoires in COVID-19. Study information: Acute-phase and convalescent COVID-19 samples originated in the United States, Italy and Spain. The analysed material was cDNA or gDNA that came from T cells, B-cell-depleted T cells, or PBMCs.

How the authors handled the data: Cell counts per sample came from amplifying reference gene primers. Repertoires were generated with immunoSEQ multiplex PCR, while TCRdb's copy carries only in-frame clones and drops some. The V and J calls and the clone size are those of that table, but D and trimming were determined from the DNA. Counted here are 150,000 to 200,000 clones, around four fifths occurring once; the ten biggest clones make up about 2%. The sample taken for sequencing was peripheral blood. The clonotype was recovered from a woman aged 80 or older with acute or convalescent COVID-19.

CDR3: CASSLAGYSPLHF. Here the CDR3 DNA reads TGCGCCAGCAGCTTAGCAGGGTATTCACCCCTCCACTTT. The chain uses TRBV5-1 and TRBJ1-6, with a possible D match to TRBD1 (5 bases). The V and J ends lost 2 bases and 8 bases respectively, with 8 bases between them. The germline V gene has CDR1 SGHRS and CDR2 YFSETQ. This CDR3 region has 13 residues. Full variable domain (outside the CDR3, taken from reference TRBV5-1 and TRBJ1-6): KAGVTQTPRYLIKTRGQQVTLSCSPISGHRSVSWYQQTPGQGLQFLFEYFSETQRNKGNFPGRFSGRQFSNSRSEMNVSTLELGDSALYLCASSLAGYSPLHFGNGTRLTVT.